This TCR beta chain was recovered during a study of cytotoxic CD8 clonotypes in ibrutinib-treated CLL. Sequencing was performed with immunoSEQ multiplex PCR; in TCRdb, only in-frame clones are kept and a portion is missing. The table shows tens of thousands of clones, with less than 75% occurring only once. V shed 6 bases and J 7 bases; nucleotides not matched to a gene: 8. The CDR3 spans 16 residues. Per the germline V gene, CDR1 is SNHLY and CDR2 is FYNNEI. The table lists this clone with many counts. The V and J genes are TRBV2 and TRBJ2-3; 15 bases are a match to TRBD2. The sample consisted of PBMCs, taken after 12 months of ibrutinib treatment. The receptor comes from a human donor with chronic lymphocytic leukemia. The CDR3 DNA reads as TGTGCCAGCAGGGAACCGGGACTAGCGGGGGGATATACGCAGTATTTT. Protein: CASREPGLAGGYTQYF.